What follows are 20 T cell receptor beta chains derived from one specimen sequenced in a study of blood T cells in healthy people across ages. A second roughly 6 to 11 cycle PCR used barcoded and J-beta primers. TCRdb reanalysed the 5' RACE reads using MiXCR and keeps one entry per CDR3 protein. The data show roughly 500,000 distinct CDR3 sequences, about 26% seen once. The sample was blood. These receptors were taken from a woman in her 70s in good health.

Comment on this clonotype: Relative to the germline gene, one junction end is altered; a read error may explain this. The chain has TRBV7-7 and TRBJ2-2; D tentatively fits TRBD1 or TRBD2 (5 bases each). CDR3 length equals 14 residues. Germline-derived CDR1 and CDR2 are SSHAT and FNYEAQ (reference sequence). CDR3 DNA sequence: TGTGCTAGCAGCGGAAGACAGTGGGATCCCGAGCTGTTTTTT. Translation gives CASSGRQWDPELFF.

At least ten counts were recorded for this clonotype. This chain joins TRBV12-3 or TRBV12-4 and TRBJ1-1; D remains ambiguous. This CDR3 spans 13 amino acids. V lost 5 bases and J lost 0, with 7 bases in between. The CDR3 DNA is TGTGCCAGCAGTCCAAGGGTGAACACTGAAGCTTTCTTT. Amino acids: CASSPRVNTEAFF.

The genes are TRBV7-9 and TRBJ1-6; the D is unclear. The germline V and J ends were trimmed by 5 bases and 0 bases, with 14 bases remaining between them. Germline CDR1 and CDR2: SEHNR and FQNEAQ (reference sequence). This CDR3 is 17 amino acids long. The chain's CDR3 is CASSPSSGGSYNSPLHF. The DNA of the CDR3 is TGTGCCAGCAGCCCTAGTAGTGGAGGCTCCTATAATTCACCCCTCCACTTT. The full variable domain, in which reference TRBV7-9 and TRBJ1-6 provide the parts outside the CDR3, is DTGVSQNPRHKITKRGQNVTFRCDPISEHNRLYWYRQTLGQGPEFLTYFQNEAQLEKSRLLSDRFSAERPKGSFSTLEIQRTEQGDSAMYLCASSPSSGGSYNSPLHFGNGTRLTVT.

The CDR3 DNA follows: TGTGCCAGCTCACCTAAGTTTCCAGAGCAGTACTTC. Translation: CASSPKFPEQYF. The V call is TRBV18, the J call TRBJ2-7; D is ambiguous. The CDR3 is 12 residues long. The V end lost 3 bases, the J end lost 7 bases, and 10 bases lay between the germline ends. Germline V gene data show CDR1 as KGHSH and CDR2 as LQKENI.

The chain is built from TRBV20-1 and TRBJ2-7; 8 nucleotides match TRBD2. Matching the DNA end better, TRBJ2-5 makes the J call doubtful. Looked up from germline, CDR1 is DFQATT and CDR2 is SNEGSKA (reference sequence). The CDR3 is made up of 15 amino acids. CDR3 protein: CSVGGGRGLVETQYF. CDR3 DNA sequence: TGCAGTGTCGGGGGGGGGCGGGGACTAGTGGAGACCCAGTACTTC.

CDR3 sequence: CASTSGGGGRDEQFF. Here the CDR3 DNA reads TGCGCCAGCACCTCCGGTGGGGGGGGCAGGGATGAGCAGTTCTTC. The rearrangement links TRBV5-1 to TRBJ2-1; TRBD2 might be the D (7 bases). With 6 bases removed from V and 8 bases from J, the gap between germline ends came to 21 bases. The CDR3 length is 15 residues. Germline CDR1 and CDR2: SGHRS and YFSETQ.

This clonotype was counted a few times. The rearrangement uses TRBV12-3 or TRBV12-4 and TRBJ1-5; no definite D call. CDR3 size: 15 residues. Trimming took 4 bases from V and 1 from J, leaving 11 bases between them. The CDR3 DNA sequence: TGTGCCAGCAGTTCCACCAAAACGAGCAATCAGCCCCAGCATTTT. This codes for CASSSTKTSNQPQHF.

This chain uses TRBV28 with TRBJ1-2; tentative D call: TRBD1 (6 bases). Looked up from germline, CDR1 is MDHEN and CDR2 is SYDVKM. V dropped 7 bases and J dropped 4 bases, with 19 bases sitting between them. The CDR3 has 15 residues. The CDR3 region is CASTLGGPGPYGYTF. The CDR3 DNA sequence: TGTGCCAGCACCCTCGGGGGGCCAGGTCCCTATGGCTACACCTTC.

This clonotype was found a few times. The rearrangement uses TRBV4-3 and TRBJ1-4, with unresolved D. The CDR3 has 15 residues. Trimming removed 0 bases at V and 0 bases at J, with 5 bases between. Germline V gene sequence: CDR1 LGHNA, CDR2 YSLEER. The CDR3 DNA reads as TGCGCCAGCAGCCAAGATGGGGCAACTAATGAAAAACTGTTTTTT. Translation gives CASSQDGATNEKLFF.

This clonotype has more than one count but fewer than ten. This rearrangement joins TRBV9 to TRBJ2-5; D unclear. This CDR3 has 13 residues. Looked up from germline, CDR1 is SGDLS and CDR2 is YYNGEE. Trimming stripped 0 bases from V and 5 bases from J, with 8 bases between. DNA for the CDR3: TGTGCCAGCAGCGTAGGTCAATCGGAGACCCAGTACTTC. This encodes CASSVGQSETQYF.

The rearrangement joins TRBV7-9 to TRBJ1-4, with no clear D. Trimming removed 3 bases at V and 8 bases at J, with 10 bases between. The V gene's germline CDR1 is SEHNR and CDR2 FQNEAQ (reference sequence). The CDR3 runs to 13 residues. The CDR3 loop reads CASSLRGGEKLFF. DNA of the CDR3: TGTGCCAGCAGCTTGCGGGGAGGGGAAAAACTGTTTTTT.

This clonotype was found a few times. The chain recombines TRBV18 with TRBJ1-4; no clear D gene. Trimming shortened V by 3 bases and J by 8 bases, and 10 bases separated the two germline ends. The CDR3 totals 13 residues. Germline CDR1 and CDR2: KGHSH and LQKENI. CDR3 coding DNA: TGTGCCAGCTCACCCCGACATCTAGAAAAACTGTTTTTT. Translation gives CASSPRHLEKLFF.

The V gene is TRBV7-2, the J gene TRBJ2-5; D remains ambiguous. The end of the DNA aligns better with TRBJ2-7, so the J call may be wrong. CDR1 is SGHTA and CDR2 is FQGNSA in the germline V gene. This CDR3 is 14 amino acids long. The CDR3 is CASSFLGKVYEQYF. The CDR3, as DNA: TGTGCCAGCAGCTTTCTTGGGAAAGTTTACGAGCAGTACTTC.

This clonotype was observed a few times. The CDR3 reads CASSFKSGLNTEAFF. DNA of the CDR3: TGTGCCAGCAGCTTTAAGAGCGGCTTGAACACTGAAGCTTTCTTT. The V gene is TRBV7-2, the J gene TRBJ1-1; D is unclear. Germline lookup yields CDR1 SGHTA and CDR2 FQGNSA. Trimming left V 3 bases short and J 0 bases short, with 11 bases between. CDR3 size: 15 residues.

This clonotype was detected only a few times. The chain combines TRBV20-1 with TRBJ2-1; maybe TRBD2 (6 bases). The V end lost 6 bases, the J end lost 6 bases, and 12 bases lay between the germline ends. Germline CDR1 is DFQATT and CDR2 is SNEGSKA (reference sequence). The length of the CDR3 is 12 residues. The CDR3: CSAPTSGNEQFF. The CDR3 DNA follows: TGCAGTGCGCCGACTAGTGGCAATGAGCAGTTCTTC.

The genes are TRBV20-1 and TRBJ2-1; 9 bases agree with TRBD2. CDR1 and CDR2 (germline): DFQATT, SNEGSKA (reference sequence). This CDR3 has 15 residues. V was pared by 0 bases and J by 7 bases, with 7 bases of the junction left unmatched. CDR3 loop: CSARDVVAGENEQFF. The CDR3 DNA reads as TGCAGTGCTAGAGATGTGGTAGCGGGGGAAAATGAGCAGTTCTTC.

This clonotype was picked up a small number of times. The chain joins TRBV20-1 to TRBJ2-5; TRBD1 matches 9 bases. V shed 5 bases, J shed 5 bases, and the junction held 3 bases outside the gene matches. The germline V gene encodes CDR1 DFQATT and CDR2 SNEGSKA (reference sequence). This CDR3 comprises 12 residues. CDR3 sequence: CSAGQGTETQYF. As DNA, the CDR3 is TGCAGTGCTGGACAGGGGACGGAGACCCAGTACTTC.

This clonotype came up a few times. The CDR3 DNA reads TGCAGTGCTAGCCCTAGCGGGGGGCCATACGAGCAGTACTTC. Its translation is CSASPSGGPYEQYF. V gene TRBV20-1 combines with J gene TRBJ2-7; 11 bases are shared with TRBD2. CDR1 and CDR2 from the germline V gene are DFQATT and SNEGSKA (reference sequence). V lost 3 bases to trimming and J lost 4 bases; unmatched junction nucleotides: 5. The CDR3 consists of 14 residues.

Points on this clonotype: One end of the junction varies from germline; a read error may be responsible. This chain uses TRBV20-1 with TRBJ2-7, with TRBD1 matching over 7 bases. This CDR3 contains 12 residues. The germline V gene has CDR1 DFQATT and CDR2 SNEGSKA (reference sequence). CDR3 in amino acids: CGARDSTYEQYF. The CDR3, as DNA: TGCGGTGCTAGGGACAGTACCTACGAGCAGTACTTC.

In this sample, this clonotype turned up a few times. J is TRBJ2-1 and V is TRBV4-1, with TRBD2 as a possible D gene (6 bases). Germline V gene data show CDR1 as MGHRA and CDR2 as YSYEKL. V was shortened by 0 bases and J by 0 bases, with 9 bases between the two germline ends. The CDR3 spans 16 residues. CDR3 nucleotide sequence: TGCGCCAGCAGCCAAGAGGAGGGGAGCTCCTACAATGAGCAGTTCTTC. Translated: CASSQEEGSSYNEQFF.